What follows describes a single T cell receptor beta chain. The length of the CDR3 is 16 residues. Germline V gives CDR1 SGHTA, CDR2 FQGNSA. Germline trimming cut 5 bases from V and 7 bases from J; bases unmatched to any gene: 14. Reverse transcription of all isolated RNA meant that expressed TCRB transcripts were sequenced. Sequencing was performed with immunoSEQ multiplex PCR; in TCRdb, only in-frame clones are kept and a portion is missing. The sample has some 150,000 clones, around 50% seen once; the top ten hold under 0.45%. The entry originates in a study of beta chain features in type 1 diabetes.

The rearrangement links TRBV7-2 to TRBJ1-3; TRBD1 aligns across 7 bases. This receptor was obtained from a man aged 18 to 30 in good health. Sample: Tregs from blood. Written as DNA, the CDR3 is TGTGCCAGCAGCCTACTTTGGGACAGTCTAGTGAACACCATATATTTT. Protein sequence: CASSLLWDSLVNTIYF.